The TCR beta chain under discussion was sequenced for a study of OX40 agonist ivuxolimab in advanced cancers. In the study overall: Among those enrolled, mean age was about 62 years (range about 23 to 90) and 75% to 85% were male.

Data came from immunoSEQ multiplex PCR; TCRdb stores just in-frame clones and leaves some out. Of about 58,000 clones listed, approximately 88% are singletons. Samples were taken at baseline and on day 1 of cycles 4 and 7. This clone occurred once. This TCR was recovered from an adult with an advanced solid tumor such as melanoma, head and neck, liver or kidney cancer. Sequencing was performed on CD4+ or CD8+ T cells sorted from blood, taken in a trial of the OX40 agonist ivuxolimab.

CDR3 region: CASSLVLVAGVEETQYF. CDR3 coding DNA: TGTGCCAGCAGCTTAGTTCTAGTAGCGGGAGTGGAAGAGACCCAGTACTTC. The rearrangement joins TRBV7-9 to TRBJ2-5; the match to TRBD2 covers 9 bases. The germline V gene encodes CDR1 SEHNR and CDR2 FQNEAQ (reference sequence). Losses at the gene ends were 1 base for V and 3 bases for J; bases not matched to a gene: 9. This CDR3 is built from 17 residues.